Below are 12 T cell receptor beta chains sequenced from a single sample in a study of cytomegalovirus exposure and HLA in healthy donors. Researchers ran the PCR with 60 Vbeta and 13 Jbeta primers. TCRdb's table, derived via immunoSEQ multiplex PCR, lists solely in-frame clones and lacks some. The table includes around 130,000 clones, more than 65% detected once. The sequencing input was PBMCs. The receptors originated from a woman between 18 and 29 years old in good health and CMV-seropositive.

The rearrangement joins TRBV15 to TRBJ2-3; 13 nucleotides agree with TRBD2. The CDR3 has 17 residues. After removal of 3 bases from V and 5 bases from J, the junction contained 8 bases not matched to a gene. Germline V gives CDR1 LNHNV, CDR2 YYDKDF (reference sequence). The CDR3 here is CATSRTTSGGQGDTQYF. The CDR3 coding sequence is TGTGCCACCAGCAGGACGACTAGCGGGGGGCAGGGAGATACGCAGTATTTT.

The rearrangement uses TRBV7-2 and TRBJ1-1; TRBD1 might be the D (5 bases). The CDR3 is 15 residues long. From germline, CDR1 is SGHTA and CDR2 FQGNSA. The V gene lost 0 bases and the J gene lost 7 bases, with 15 bases spanning the gap. Here the CDR3 DNA reads TGTGCCAGCAGCTTAGCAGTTGGGGGGACCTATGAAGCTTTCTTT. Protein: CASSLAVGGTYEAFF.

V and J are TRBV2 and TRBJ2-5, with D possibly TRBD2 on 5 matching bases. The J call may be mistaken, given a closer DNA end match to TRBJ2-7. Germline lookup yields CDR1 SNHLY and CDR2 FYNNEI. The length of the CDR3 is 14 residues. CDR3 residues: CASSSTETKYEQYF. The CDR3 DNA follows: TGTGCCAGCTCTAGCACGGAGACCAAATACGAGCAGTACTTC.

This clone has just one count. The CDR3 protein is CASSSGEIGNTIYF. CDR3 nucleotides: TGCGCCAGCAGTTCAGGGGAAATTGGAAACACCATATATTTT. The rearrangement uses TRBV5-1 and TRBJ1-3; D is perhaps TRBD1 (6 bases). The V end lost 5 bases, the J end lost 3 bases, and 12 bases lay between the germline ends. CDR1 and CDR2 (germline): SGHRS, YFSETQ. The length of the CDR3 is 14 residues. The full variable domain, rest sourced from reference TRBV5-1 and TRBJ1-3, is KAGVTQTPRYLIKTRGQQVTLSCSPISGHRSVSWYQQTPGQGLQFLFEYFSETQRNKGNFPGRFSGRQFSNSRSEMNVSTLELGDSALYLCASSSGEIGNTIYFGEGSWLTVV.

The chain is built from TRBV5-5 and TRBJ2-3; TRBD1 might be the D (6 bases). The CDR3 is 15 residues long. Germline CDR1 reads SGHKS; CDR2 reads YYEKEE (reference sequence). V was clipped by 1 base and J by 2 bases, with 11 bases between them. The CDR3 sequence: CASSLRTVPTDTQYF. CDR3 in DNA: TGTGCCAGCAGCTTGCGGACAGTTCCCACAGATACGCAGTATTTT.

This chain links TRBV27 with TRBJ2-3; 10 positions agree with TRBD2. This CDR3 is built from 17 residues. V trimming: 5 bases; J trimming: 0 bases; junction bases outside the gene matches: 8. Germline loops: CDR1 MNHEY, CDR2 SMNVEV (reference sequence). For the CDR3, the DNA is TGTGCCAGCAGTCCCAGTATAGCGGGGGGTAGCACAGATACGCAGTATTTT. This gives the protein CASSPSIAGGSTDTQYF.

The chain combines TRBV6-1 with TRBJ1-2; D is possibly TRBD1 (5 bases). V lost 8 bases and J lost 6, with 19 bases in between. In germline, CDR1 is MNHNS, CDR2 SASEGT. CDR3 length: 14 amino acids. The CDR3 region is CASGPWTLKHGYTF. The DNA of the CDR3 is TGTGCCAGCGGTCCTTGGACATTGAAACATGGCTACACCTTC.

This chain connects TRBV29-1 to TRBJ1-2; 7 nucleotides agree with TRBD1. The CDR3 extends over 11 amino acids. Germline V gives CDR1 SQVTM, CDR2 ANQGSEA. The trim removed 6 bases at V and 10 bases at J, leaving 8 bases unmatched. CDR3: CSVKGGPDYTF. CDR3 coding DNA: TGCAGCGTGAAAGGGGGCCCGGACTACACCTTC.

The rearrangement uses TRBV23-1 and TRBJ2-5; no clear D gene. TRBV23-1 is assigned to the ORF class and has an uncertain function. Trimming shortened V by 0 bases and J by 5 bases, and 10 bases separated the two germline ends. The CDR3 spans 14 residues. This CDR3 is CASSQSGSRETQYF. The CDR3, as DNA: TGCGCCAGCAGTCAATCGGGCAGCAGGGAGACCCAGTACTTC.

The chain is built from TRBV10-1 and TRBJ2-7; 7 positions agree with TRBD2. The CDR3 is 15 residues long. Unmatched junction bases numbered 14, after V lost 7 bases and J lost 5 bases. Germline CDR1 reads WNHNN; CDR2 reads SYGVQD (reference sequence). The CDR3 loop reads CASTPPSGRRNEQYF. The CDR3 DNA reads TGCGCCAGCACCCCCCCTAGCGGAAGGAGAAACGAGCAGTACTTC.

This chain's CDR3 is CASSYRDFTDTQYF. The CDR3 DNA follows: TGTGCCAGCAGCTACCGGGACTTCACAGATACGCAGTATTTT. J is TRBJ2-3 and V is TRBV5-5; D possibly corresponds to TRBD2 (6 bases). Trimming took off 3 bases at V and 2 bases at J, with 10 bases between the two ends. This CDR3 region has 14 residues. Germline V gene lookup returns CDR1 SGHKS and CDR2 YYEKEE (reference sequence).

This chain joins TRBV6-1 and TRBJ2-7; no clear D gene. V lost 1 base, J lost 6 bases, and 13 bases lay in between. The CDR3 sequence is 14 residues long. Germline-derived CDR1 and CDR2 are MNHNS and SASEGT. The CDR3 reads CASSEGLWAPEQYF. The CDR3 DNA follows: TGTGCCAGCAGTGAAGGTCTCTGGGCGCCCGAGCAGTACTTC.